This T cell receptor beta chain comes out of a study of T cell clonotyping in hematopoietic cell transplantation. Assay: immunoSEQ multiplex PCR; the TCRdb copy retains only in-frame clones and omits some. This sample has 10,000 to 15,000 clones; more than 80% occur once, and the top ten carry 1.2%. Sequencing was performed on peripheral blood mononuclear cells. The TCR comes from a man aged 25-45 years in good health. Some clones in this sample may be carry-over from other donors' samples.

CDR3 loop: CAWRGGVGYGYTF. The CDR3 nucleotides are TGTGCCTGGAGAGGGGGCGTTGGCTATGGCTACACCTTC. The V and J genes are TRBV30 and TRBJ1-2, with 7 bases identical to TRBD1. Germline V gene data show CDR1 as GTSNPN and CDR2 as SVGIG (reference sequence). The junction had 5 bases not matched to a gene; V was cut back by 3 bases and J by 4 bases. The CDR3 is 13 amino acids.